Detailed here is one TCR beta chain. The data belong to a study of blood T cells in healthy people across ages. Alongside a J-beta primer mix, a sample-barcoded 5' primer served in a second PCR lasting about 7 to 12 cycles. TCRdb recomputed calls from the 5' RACE reads with MiXCR, one row per CDR3 protein. The table records about 640,000 distinct CDR3 sequences, around 31% of them present only once. V gave up 4 bases and J gave up 6 bases; unmatched junction bases: 5. This CDR3 region has 15 residues. Germline CDR1 is MDHEN and CDR2 is SYDVKM. The sequenced material came from blood. The receptor was isolated from an elderly woman in good health. The chain links TRBV28 to TRBJ1-4, with 10 bases identical to TRBD1. CDR3 in DNA: TGTGCCAGCAGTTCTGCCGGGACAGGGGATGAAAAACTGTTTTTT. This sequence encodes CASSSAGTGDEKLFF. Looking up the rest from reference TRBV28 and TRBJ1-4 gives the full variable domain: DVKVTQSSRYLVKRTGEKVFLECVQDMDHENMFWYRQDPGLGLRLIYFSYDVKMKEKGDIPEGYSVSREKKERFSLILESASTNQTSMYLCASSSAGTGDEKLFFGSGTQLSVL.